These 22 T cell receptor beta chains were sequenced from one sample in a study of blood T cell repertoires in COVID-19. Generated by immunoSEQ multiplex PCR, the TCRdb table keeps only in-frame clones and is missing some. The data show 200,000 to 300,000 clones, roughly 91% seen once. Specimen: peripheral blood. The receptors shown here come from a man in his thirties or forties with COVID-19, enrolled during active disease.

This chain connects TRBV2 to TRBJ2-1, with 7 bases identical to TRBD1. Germline lookup yields CDR1 SNHLY and CDR2 FYNNEI. V trimming: 10 bases; J trimming: 8 bases; junction bases outside the gene matches: 11. CDR3 length: 13 amino acids. CDR3 bases: TGTGCCACCACGGAACAGGGGATTGATGAGCAGTTCTTC. Translating gives CATTEQGIDEQFF.

The chain couples TRBV5-1 to TRBJ1-2; 7 bases fit TRBD1. Germline CDR1 is SGHRS and CDR2 is YFSETQ. The CDR3 has 17 residues. V dropped 0 bases and J dropped 4; count of bases not matched to a gene: 12. CDR3 in DNA: TGCGCCAGCAGCTTGGGCGGAGGGCAGGGGGACGGCTATGGCTACACCTTC. Encoded protein: CASSLGGGQGDGYGYTF.

The chain employs TRBV9 and TRBJ1-1; D gene unclear. The germline V and J ends were trimmed by 0 bases and 4 bases, with 10 bases remaining between them. CDR1 and CDR2 from the germline V gene are SGDLS and YYNGEE. The CDR3 has 14 residues. DNA for the CDR3: TGTGCCAGCAGCGTAGATTCCCGGAGCACTGAAGCTTTCTTT. This gives the protein CASSVDSRSTEAFF.

The chain joins TRBV27 to TRBJ1-5, with D maybe TRBD1 (6 bases). The germline V and J ends were trimmed by 6 bases and 4 bases, with 16 bases remaining between them. This CDR3 has 15 residues. Looked up from germline, CDR1 is MNHEY and CDR2 is SMNVEV (reference sequence). The CDR3 reads CASSRRQDANQPQHF. CDR3 sequence (DNA): TGTGCCAGCAGCCGAAGACAGGACGCGAATCAGCCCCAGCATTTT.

The rearrangement links TRBV6-5 to TRBJ1-3, with 9 nucleotides matching TRBD1. Per the germline V gene, CDR1 is MNHEY and CDR2 is SVGAGI. V lost 6 bases, J lost 4 bases, and 7 bases stayed unmatched. The CDR3 consists of 15 residues. This CDR3 reads CASSRQGDRGNTIYF. For the CDR3, the DNA is TGTGCCAGCAGCCGACAGGGGGACCGCGGAAACACCATATATTTT.

The V gene is TRBV6-5, the J gene TRBJ2-2; possibly TRBD2 for D (6 bases). Trimming pared 4 bases from V and 4 bases from J, leaving 13 bases between. Germline-derived CDR1 and CDR2 are MNHEY and SVGAGI. The CDR3 sequence is 15 residues long. The CDR3, as DNA: TGTGCCAGCAGTTTAAGGCTGGGGGGCACCGGGGAGCTGTTTTTT. Its translation: CASSLRLGGTGELFF.

The rearrangement joins TRBV19 to TRBJ1-3, with a weak D call TRBD1 (6 bases). V lost 0 bases to trimming and J lost 3 bases, with 9 bases between them. Germline loops: CDR1 LNHDA, CDR2 SQIVND (reference sequence). This CDR3 is built from 15 residues. The chain's CDR3 is CASSIDGGYGNTIYF. CDR3 DNA: TGTGCCAGTAGTATAGATGGGGGCTATGGAAACACCATATATTTT.

This chain links TRBV28 with TRBJ1-4, with TRBD1 matching over 9 bases. Germline V lookup: CDR1 MDHEN, CDR2 SYDVKM. This CDR3 is built from 16 residues. V lost 6 bases and J lost 7; bases outside the gene matches: 12. As DNA, the CDR3 is TGTGCCAGCAGCCGGACGCCGGGACAGGGACGTGAAAAACTGTTTTTT. Amino acids: CASSRTPGQGREKLFF.

The J gene is TRBJ1-2, the V gene TRBV19; weak D call: TRBD1 (5 bases). V was clipped by 4 bases and J by 7 bases, with 13 bases between them. This CDR3 is built from 13 residues. The V gene's germline CDR1 is LNHDA and CDR2 SQIVND (reference sequence). The CDR3, as DNA: TGTGCCAGTAGTACAGCAGGGAAGCGTGGCTACACCTTC. As protein: CASSTAGKRGYTF.

The chain uses TRBV19 and TRBJ1-2; D is perhaps TRBD1 (6 bases). V lost 0 bases, J lost 4 bases, and 9 bases lay in between. The CDR3 sequence is 14 residues long. CDR1 LNHDA and CDR2 SQIVND come from the germline V gene (reference sequence). CDR3: CASSIDAGAYGYTF. CDR3 in DNA: TGTGCCAGTAGTATAGATGCAGGGGCCTATGGCTACACCTTC.

The V call is TRBV27, the J call TRBJ2-7; a weak D match, TRBD1 (6 bases). CDR3 length: 14 residues. The germline V and J ends were trimmed by 2 bases and 6 bases, with 14 bases remaining between them. Germline CDR1 and CDR2: MNHEY and SMNVEV (reference sequence). The CDR3 nucleotides are TGTGCCAGCAGTTTACTAGGACAGTCCCCCGAGCAGTACTTC. Its translation is CASSLLGQSPEQYF.

This sequence joins TRBV5-1 and TRBJ1-2, with 7 positions matching TRBD1. CDR3 length: 14 amino acids. The trim removed 0 bases at V and 6 bases at J, leaving 5 bases unmatched. Germline assignment: CDR1 SGHRS and CDR2 YFSETQ. The CDR3 DNA sequence: TGCGCCAGCAGCTTGGAGAAGGGGGCGGATGGCTACACCTTC. It codes for CASSLEKGADGYTF.

This chain connects TRBV5-6 to TRBJ1-2; the D gene is possibly TRBD1 (5 bases). V shed 4 bases and J shed 8 bases, with 21 bases lying between them. Germline assignment: CDR1 SGHDT and CDR2 YYEEEE. This CDR3 spans 15 amino acids. The CDR3 bases are TGTGCCAGCAGCCGGGAGGGACTCTCGGTAACGGGCTACACCTTC. Translated: CASSREGLSVTGYTF.

This clone was observed a few times. This chain uses TRBV7-6 with TRBJ2-7, with 7 positions matching TRBD1. V was pared by 4 bases and J by 2 bases, with 11 bases of the junction left unmatched. CDR1 and CDR2 (germline): SGHVS, FNYEAQ. The CDR3 length is 16 residues. CDR3 region: CASSSRIRDRTYEQYF. The CDR3 region has the DNA TGTGCCAGCAGCTCACGTATCCGGGACAGAACCTACGAGCAGTACTTC. The whole variable domain, filled in from reference TRBV7-6 and TRBJ2-7, reads GAGVSQSPRYKVTKRGQDVALRCDPISGHVSLYWYRQALGQGPEFLTYFNYEAQQDKSGLPNDRFSAERPEGSISTLTIQRTEQRDSAMYRCASSSRIRDRTYEQYFGPGTRLTVT.

The chain has TRBV3-1 (or the pseudogene TRBV3-2) and TRBJ1-4; D might be TRBD1 (5 bases). Looked up from germline, CDR1 is LGHDT and CDR2 is YNNKEL (reference sequence). CDR3 size: 16 residues. V was pared by 0 bases and J by 6 bases, with 14 bases between. The chain's CDR3 is CASSQDRGTVYEKLFF. The CDR3 DNA sequence: TGTGCCAGCAGCCAAGATAGGGGAACGGTATATGAAAAACTGTTTTTT.

This clone has just one count. The chain's CDR3 is CSASRDRANSPLHF. The CDR3, as DNA: TGCAGTGCTAGTAGGGACAGGGCTAATTCACCCCTCCACTTT. The rearrangement uses TRBV20-1 and TRBJ1-6; TRBD1 matches 9 bases. CDR3 size: 14 residues. The V segment lost 3 bases and the J segment 6 bases; nucleotides outside the gene matches: 3. Germline values: CDR1 DFQATT, CDR2 SNEGSKA (reference sequence).

The V and J genes are TRBV4-2 and TRBJ2-5, with a possible D match to TRBD2 (6 bases). From germline, CDR1 is LGHNA and CDR2 YNFKEQ. The CDR3 extends over 15 amino acids. The V gene lost 0 bases and the J gene lost 7 bases, with 15 bases spanning the gap. CDR3 in amino acids: CASSQELTPGGTQYF. The CDR3 bases are TGTGCCAGCAGCCAAGAGTTGACTCCCGGGGGGACCCAGTACTTC.

This chain joins TRBV30 and TRBJ2-3, with TRBD2 matching over 11 bases. J was trimmed by 1 base and V by 5 bases; bases with no gene match: 5. Looked up from germline, CDR1 is GTSNPN and CDR2 is SVGIG (reference sequence). The CDR3 is 15 amino acids. The DNA for the CDR3 is TGTGCCTGGGGAGTACTAGCGGGGGGCACAGATACGCAGTATTTT. Its translation: CAWGVLAGGTDTQYF.

The chain employs TRBV5-1 and TRBJ1-1; possibly TRBD1 for D (5 bases). CDR1 is SGHRS, CDR2 YFSETQ, per germline. The CDR3 is made up of 13 amino acids. Trimming cost V 4 bases and J 6 bases, with 13 bases left between them. In nucleotides, the CDR3 is TGCGCCAGCAGCCGCAGGGAGGTGTCTGAAGCTTTCTTT. Translation gives CASSRREVSEAFF.

The chain combines TRBV6-6 with TRBJ2-6; 11 nucleotides line up with TRBD1. CDR3 length equals 16 residues. The germline V gene encodes CDR1 MNHNY and CDR2 SVGAGI (reference sequence). Trimming at V came to 5 bases and at J to 2 bases, leaving 2 bases not matched to a gene. The CDR3 region is CASSRGQGAGANVLTF. The CDR3 DNA follows: TGTGCCAGCAGTCGGGGACAGGGGGCTGGGGCCAACGTCCTGACTTTC.

The gene calls are TRBV29-1 and TRBJ2-1; D is unclear. There are 13 residues in the CDR3. Trimming left V 1 base short and J 4 bases short, with 8 bases between. Germline V gives CDR1 SQVTM, CDR2 ANQGSEA. CDR3 region: CSVEAVVYNEQFF. The CDR3, as DNA: TGCAGCGTTGAAGCTGTTGTGTACAATGAGCAGTTCTTC.

The chain is built from TRBV3-1 (or the pseudogene TRBV3-2) and TRBJ1-2; D not certain. Germline CDR1 reads LGHDT; CDR2 reads YNNKEL (reference sequence). Trimming took off 4 bases at V and 3 bases at J, with 9 bases between the two ends. The CDR3 extends over 13 amino acids. CDR3 protein: CASSLVRYYGYTF. CDR3 DNA sequence: TGTGCCAGCAGCCTCGTCAGGTACTATGGCTACACCTTC.